This T cell receptor (beta chain) originates from a study of blood T cell repertoires in COVID-19. This table comes from immunoSEQ multiplex PCR, and its TCRdb copy is limited to in-frame clones, with some not included. The sample lists fewer than 250,000 clones; roughly 90% were seen once. CDR3 length: 12 residues. With 7 bases removed from V and 6 bases from J, the gap between germline ends came to 12 bases. Per germline, CDR1 MDHEN and CDR2 SYDVKM. Participant age was roughly 18 to 100 years, and participants resided in roughly 24 US areas. The sequence was collected from a woman in her 30s with acute COVID-19. This sequence joins TRBV28 and TRBJ1-2; maybe TRBD1 (5 bases). Sequencing was carried out using PBMCs or T cells enriched from blood (not recorded which). The chain's CDR3 is CASMGRDHGYTF. CDR3 nucleotides: TGTGCCAGCATGGGCAGGGATCATGGCTACACCTTC.